These T cell receptor beta chains were read from a single sample in a study of shared clonotypes between healthy human individuals. Some clones are missing from TCRdb's copy, which holds only in-frame ones; the method was immunoSEQ multiplex PCR. The repertoire holds about 1 million clones, with more than 65% as singletons. Sequenced sample: memory CD4+ T cells sorted from blood. The receptors shown here come from a young man in good health. Both conserved end residues are trimmed from each CDR3.

>TRBJ2-7|TRBV7-2
ASRETGGSYEQY
>TRBJ2-5|TRBV5-1
ASSLRSGTGQETQY
>TRBJ2-3|TRBV7-2
ASSSHSGGSADTQY
>TRBJ1-6|TRBV21-1
ASSKVGRLSSPLH
>TRBJ1-1|TRBV6-6
ASSQTTEAF
>TRBJ1-4|TRBV18
ASSRDRNNEKLF
>TRBJ2-1|TRBV2
ASSAGQYNEQF
>TRBJ2-3|TRBV28
ASSFRWGGTDTQY
>TRBJ2-1|TRBV29-1
SASGGQGFSNEQF
>TRBJ2-3|TRBV5-1
ASSLGQSVDTQY
>TRBJ2-5|TRBV6-6
ASSYLGLAGRETQY
>TRBJ1-2|TRBV29-1
SVEEGSYGYT
>TRBJ1-5|TRBV6-4
ASTEKEYSNQPQH
>.|TRBV5-6
ASSLYVDEQY
>TRBJ2-2|TRBV5-1
ASSLMGTGELF
>TRBJ2-1|TRBV6-5
ASSYRSQGQRF
>TRBJ2-2|TRBV12-5
ASGSEGRNGELF
>TRBJ2-7|TRBV9
ASSAGTPSSYEQY
>TRBJ1-2|TRBV6-5
ASSRDVGGYT
>TRBJ2-5|TRBV11-1
ASSLEVGVQETQY
>TRBJ2-7|TRBV6-5
ASSLEGTIAYEQY
>TRBJ2-7|TRBV2
ASSGVAGAIYEQY
>TRBJ2-5|TRBV7-9
ASSLASGGLFYQETQY
>TRBJ2-5|TRBV28
ASSPRETQY
>TRBJ1-5|TRBV28
ASYTTGINQPQH
>TRBJ1-2|TRBV28
ASTPTFSAPRDRGPAYGYT
>TRBJ2-1|TRBV20-1
SARGYNEQF
>TRBJ2-7|TRBV14
ASSHRLAGGPWSNEQY
>TRBJ1-1|TRBV5-1
ASSRGSANTEAF
>TRBJ1-1|TRBV10-3
AITPGTLNTEAF
>TRBJ2-1|TRBV7-8
ASTWGRGSEQF
>TRBJ2-7|TRBV28
ASSLSVAGRDEQY
>TRBJ2-1|TRBV25-1
ASSGDRERDNEQF
>TRBJ1-6|TRBV10-3
AISESVGQYNSPLH
>TRBJ2-3|TRBV7-9
ASSPPQRTSTDTQY
>TRBJ2-3|TRBV27
ASSRTGQKDTQY
>TRBJ1-6|TRBV18
ASSPPLGNNSPLH
>TRBJ2-7|TRBV6-1
ASQLTRTSDEQY
>TRBJ1-5|TRBV21-1
ASSKGGGDSEPSNQPQH
>TRBJ2-3|TRBV29-1
SVQRGPTDTRY